The 24 T cell receptor beta chains listed next were all sequenced from one sample in a study of cytomegalovirus exposure and HLA in healthy donors. PCR used 60 Vbeta primers and 13 Jbeta primers. Data came from immunoSEQ multiplex PCR; TCRdb stores just in-frame clones and leaves some out. The table counts more than 95,000 clones; approximately 1% lies in the top ten. Material for sequencing was PBMCs. Receptors were obtained from a man aged 18 to 29 in good health and CMV-seronegative.

Concerning this clone: One end of the junction does not line up with germline, which may come from a read error. This chain connects TRBV9 to TRBJ1-2, with a weak D call TRBD1 (6 bases). The CDR3 length is 10 residues. Germline V gene data show CDR1 as SGDLS and CDR2 as YYNGEE. CDR3 sequence (DNA): TGTGCCAGCAAGGCCGGGACACTAGTCTTC. The encoded protein is CASKAGTLVF.

The CDR3 protein is CASSPPPGDKNYGYTF. As DNA, the CDR3 is TGTGCCAGTAGTCCACCCCCAGGGGACAAGAACTATGGCTACACCTTC. V gene TRBV19 combines with J gene TRBJ1-2, with TRBD1 as a possible D gene (6 bases). V gave up 5 bases and J gave up 2 bases, with 18 bases separating them. The germline V gene encodes CDR1 LNHDA and CDR2 SQIVND (reference sequence). The CDR3 loop spans 16 amino acids. Supplemented by reference TRBV19 and TRBJ1-2, the full variable domain reads DGGITQSPKYLFRKEGQNVTLSCEQNLNHDAMYWYRQDPGQGLRLIYYSQIVNDFQKGDIAEGYSVSREKKESFPLTVTSAQKNPTAFYLCASSPPPGDKNYGYTFGSGTRLTVV.

CDR3 sequence reads: CASSRRTVGPNYGYTF. For the CDR3, the DNA is TGTGCCAGCAGCCGAAGGACGGTGGGGCCTAACTATGGCTACACCTTC. The chain uses TRBV7-8 and TRBJ1-2; D may be TRBD1 (5 bases). Germline assignment: CDR1 SGHVS and CDR2 FQNEAQ. The CDR3 contains 16 residues. V gave up 5 bases and J gave up 0 bases, with 16 bases separating them.

Regarding this clone: This sample also contains other DNA sequences that code for the same CDR3. The chain joins TRBV5-1 to TRBJ1-1, with TRBD1 identical over 7 bases. This CDR3 contains 14 residues. V lost 0 bases, J lost 2 bases, and 1 base stayed unmatched. Per germline, CDR1 SGHRS and CDR2 YFSETQ. The DNA for the CDR3 is TGCGCCAGCAGCTTGGACAGGGGTAACACTGAAGCTTTCTTT. It codes for CASSLDRGNTEAFF. The variable domain in full, completed from reference TRBV5-1 and TRBJ1-1, reads KAGVTQTPRYLIKTRGQQVTLSCSPISGHRSVSWYQQTPGQGLQFLFEYFSETQRNKGNFPGRFSGRQFSNSRSEMNVSTLELGDSALYLCASSLDRGNTEAFFGQGTRLTVV.

V gene TRBV6-1 combines with J gene TRBJ1-5; D might be TRBD1 (6 bases). Trimming cost V 7 bases and J 4 bases, with 14 bases left between them. Per germline, CDR1 MNHNS and CDR2 SASEGT. This CDR3 has 14 residues. The CDR3 protein is CASKTDRYNQPQHF. In DNA, the CDR3 is TGTGCCAGCAAGACTGACAGGTATAATCAGCCCCAGCATTTT.

The gene calls are TRBV29-1 and TRBJ2-7, with TRBD2 matching over 9 bases. The V segment lost 1 base and the J segment 3 bases; nucleotides outside the gene matches: 13. CDR3 size: 17 residues. The germline CDR1 and CDR2 sequences are SQVTM and ANQGSEA. This CDR3 reads CSVEGQGLAGKNYEQYF. In DNA form, the CDR3 reads TGCAGCGTTGAAGGGCAGGGGCTAGCGGGGAAAAACTACGAGCAGTACTTC.

V usage is TRBV5-1 and J usage is TRBJ1-1; maybe TRBD1 (6 bases). The germline CDR1 and CDR2 sequences are SGHRS and YFSETQ. The CDR3 has 15 residues. Trimming shortened V by 5 bases and J by 0 bases, and 14 bases separated the two germline ends. CDR3 residues: CASRPLDSLNTEAFF. For the CDR3, the DNA is TGCGCCAGCAGACCCCTGGACAGTCTGAACACTGAAGCTTTCTTT.

The chain links TRBV6-1 to TRBJ1-1; perhaps TRBD1 as D (6 bases). Trimming removed 1 base at V and 0 bases at J, with 9 bases between. Germline-derived CDR1 and CDR2 are MNHNS and SASEGT. This CDR3 region has 15 residues. CDR3 protein: CASSEVAGVNTEAFF. DNA of the CDR3: TGTGCCAGCAGTGAAGTGGCAGGGGTGAACACTGAAGCTTTCTTT.

This chain connects TRBV15 to TRBJ1-3; 7 nucleotides align to TRBD1. Germline CDR1 reads LNHNV; CDR2 reads YYDKDF (reference sequence). CDR3 size: 15 residues. J gave up 4 bases and V 4 bases, and 7 bases lay outside the gene matches. This chain's CDR3 is CATSTDRAKGNTIYF. In DNA form, the CDR3 reads TGTGCCACCAGCACAGACAGGGCTAAAGGAAACACCATATATTTT.

The chain recombines TRBV27 with TRBJ1-5; possibly TRBD1 for D (6 bases). The V gene lost 3 bases and the J gene lost 0 bases, with 15 bases spanning the gap. Germline CDR1 MNHEY, CDR2 SMNVEV (reference sequence). This CDR3 has 17 amino acids. The CDR3 loop is CASSFHGTPFSNQPQHF. CDR3 in DNA: TGTGCCAGCAGTTTCCATGGGACACCGTTTAGCAATCAGCCCCAGCATTTT.

The CDR3, as DNA: TGTGCCAGCAGCGCGGACAGGGTCTCCGCTAACTATGGCTACACCTTC. It specifies CASSADRVSANYGYTF. V usage is TRBV9 and J usage is TRBJ1-2, with TRBD1 matching over 8 bases. The CDR3 is made up of 16 amino acids. CDR1 is SGDLS and CDR2 is YYNGEE in the germline V gene. Trimming cost V 3 bases and J 0 bases; bases outside gene matches: 7.

This chain joins TRBV19 and TRBJ2-5; 9 bases fit TRBD2. This CDR3 is built from 15 residues. Losses at the gene ends were 5 bases for V and 5 bases for J; bases not matched to a gene: 9. The germline V gene encodes CDR1 LNHDA and CDR2 SQIVND (reference sequence). CDR3 coding DNA: TGTGCCAGTAGTCGACTAGCGGCGGTCTCGGAGACCCAGTACTTC. Amino acid sequence: CASSRLAAVSETQYF. The full variable domain, with the rest looked up from reference TRBV19 and TRBJ2-5, is DGGITQSPKYLFRKEGQNVTLSCEQNLNHDAMYWYRQDPGQGLRLIYYSQIVNDFQKGDIAEGYSVSREKKESFPLTVTSAQKNPTAFYLCASSRLAAVSETQYFGPGTRLLVL.

This chain uses TRBV5-1 with TRBJ1-2, with D possibly TRBD1 on 5 matching bases. In germline, CDR1 is SGHRS, CDR2 YFSETQ. CDR3 length: 14 amino acids. V lost 1 base to trimming and J lost 3 bases, with 10 bases between them. The CDR3 bases are TGCGCCAGCAGCTTGAGGGGCGCCGACTATGGCTACACCTTC. The encoded protein is CASSLRGADYGYTF.

V usage is TRBV5-1 and J usage is TRBJ2-1; 7 bases map to TRBD2. The CDR3 runs 17 residues. V gave up 5 bases and J gave up 4 bases; unmatched junction bases: 15. From germline, CDR1 is SGHRS and CDR2 YFSETQ. The CDR3 region has the DNA TGCGCCAGCAGTAGGAGCGGGGACCTGAATCTATACAATGAGCAGTTCTTC. Its translation: CASSRSGDLNLYNEQFF.

The CDR3 loop is CASSPPTYEQYF. DNA of the CDR3: TGTGCCAGCTCACCCCCAACCTACGAGCAGTACTTC. This chain joins TRBV18 and TRBJ2-7; D is unresolved. V lost 3 bases, J lost 2 bases, and 5 bases lay in between. Per the germline V gene, CDR1 is KGHSH and CDR2 is LQKENI. The CDR3 runs 12 residues.

The gene calls are TRBV6-5 and TRBJ2-5; 7 nucleotides match TRBD2. The CDR3 totals 16 residues. Germline CDR1 and CDR2: MNHEY and SVGAGI. V shed 4 bases and J 2 bases; nucleotides not matched to a gene: 10. The CDR3 loop is CASSSLGEGLQETQYF. In DNA, the CDR3 is TGTGCCAGCAGTTCCCTTGGGGAGGGCTTACAAGAGACCCAGTACTTC.

The rearrangement links TRBV5-1 to TRBJ2-3, with 15 bases aligning to TRBD2. Trimming took 4 bases from V and 6 from J; bases not matched to a gene: 9. CDR1 and CDR2 from the germline V gene are SGHRS and YFSETQ. The CDR3 is 17 residues long. The CDR3 here is CASSTGTSGRNVDTQYF. DNA for the CDR3: TGCGCCAGCAGCACGGGGACTAGCGGGAGGAATGTTGATACGCAGTATTTT.

The J gene is TRBJ2-1, the V gene TRBV10-1, with D possibly TRBD2 on 5 matching bases. V was trimmed by 4 bases and J by 7 bases, leaving 17 bases between them. CDR1 WNHNN and CDR2 SYGVQD come from the germline V gene (reference sequence). CDR3 size: 15 residues. The CDR3: CASSGEKTKWNEQFF. For the CDR3, the DNA is TGCGCCAGCAGTGGGGAGAAGACTAAGTGGAATGAGCAGTTCTTC.

The V gene is TRBV23-1, the J gene TRBJ2-6, with D perhaps TRBD1 (5 bases). TRBV23-1 is filed as an ORF, its function uncertain. The ends were cut back, 10 bases at V and 1 base at J, with 20 bases in the middle. The CDR3 has 17 residues. CDR3 in DNA: TGCGCCACCTTGCTGCCGACAGCCGCATCTGGGGCCAACGTCCTGACTTTC. This codes for CATLLPTAASGANVLTF.

The rearrangement uses TRBV6-4 and TRBJ2-6; tentative D call: TRBD1 (5 bases). Trimming took off 7 bases at V and 0 bases at J, with 19 bases between the two ends. The CDR3 has 18 amino acids. Germline V gives CDR1 MRHNA, CDR2 SNTAGT. The CDR3 DNA reads TGTGCCAGCACACCAGGGTTCGGTTTTTCCTCTGGGGCCAACGTCCTGACTTTC. It codes for CASTPGFGFSSGANVLTF.

V is TRBV20-1 and J is TRBJ1-3; the match to TRBD1 covers 7 bases. J lost 9 bases, V lost 3 bases, and 2 bases had no gene match. The CDR3 totals 11 residues. Germline loops: CDR1 DFQATT, CDR2 SNEGSKA (reference sequence). The CDR3 nucleotides are TGCAGTGCTAGTAGGGGGCGCACCATATATTTT. Translating it yields CSASRGRTIYF.

CDR3 protein: CASTLAGDEQFF. Written as DNA, the CDR3 is TGTGCCAGCACTCTAGCGGGCGATGAGCAGTTCTTC. This chain links TRBV28 with TRBJ2-1, with TRBD2 identical over 8 bases. V gave up 7 bases and J gave up 8 bases; unmatched junction bases: 4. The CDR3 contains 12 residues. The germline V gene encodes CDR1 MDHEN and CDR2 SYDVKM. Full variable domain (remainder filled in from reference TRBV28 and TRBJ2-1): DVKVTQSSRYLVKRTGEKVFLECVQDMDHENMFWYRQDPGLGLRLIYFSYDVKMKEKGDIPEGYSVSREKKERFSLILESASTNQTSMYLCASTLAGDEQFFGPGTRLTVL.

This chain uses TRBV5-1 with TRBJ2-3; possibly TRBD1 for D (6 bases). This CDR3 comprises 14 residues. V lost 0 bases and J lost 8, with 13 bases in between. CDR1 and CDR2 from the germline V gene are SGHRS and YFSETQ. CDR3 amino acids: CASSLERVGGTQYF. CDR3 DNA: TGCGCCAGCAGCTTGGAAAGGGTAGGGGGTACGCAGTATTTT.

V usage is TRBV27 and J usage is TRBJ2-7; D remains ambiguous. V lost 3 bases and J 2 bases, leaving 11 bases between the germline ends. The CDR3 has 14 amino acids. Germline loops: CDR1 MNHEY, CDR2 SMNVEV (reference sequence). CDR3 in DNA: TGTGCCAGCAGTTTCGACATGAAGGCCTACGAGCAGTACTTC. This encodes CASSFDMKAYEQYF.